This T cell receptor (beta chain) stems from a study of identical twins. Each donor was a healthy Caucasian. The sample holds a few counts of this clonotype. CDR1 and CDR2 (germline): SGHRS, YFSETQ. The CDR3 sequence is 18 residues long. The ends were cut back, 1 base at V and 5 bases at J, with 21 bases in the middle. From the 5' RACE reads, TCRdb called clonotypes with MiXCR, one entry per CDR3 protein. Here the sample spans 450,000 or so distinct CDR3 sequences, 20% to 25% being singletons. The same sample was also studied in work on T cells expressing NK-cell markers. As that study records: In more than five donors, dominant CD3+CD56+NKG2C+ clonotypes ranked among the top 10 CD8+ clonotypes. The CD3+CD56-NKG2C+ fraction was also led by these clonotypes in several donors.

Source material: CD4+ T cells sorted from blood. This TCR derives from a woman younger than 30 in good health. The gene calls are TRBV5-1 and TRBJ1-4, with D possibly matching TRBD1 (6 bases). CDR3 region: CASSLRRRRTGTNEKLFF. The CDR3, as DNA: TGCGCCAGCAGCTTGAGACGGAGACGAACAGGGACAAATGAAAAACTGTTTTTT.